Below, 25 T cell receptor beta chains from the same sample are listed, as sequenced in a study of blood T cell repertoires in COVID-19. Profiled with immunoSEQ multiplex PCR; TCRdb holds only in-frame clones, not every one. The data show about 55,000 clones, 90% seen once. The sequencing sample was made of peripheral blood. The receptors come from a human donor with active COVID-19. The donor label of this sample is uncertain.

This clone turned up a few times. The rearrangement uses TRBV24-1 and TRBJ1-1; D remains ambiguous. The CDR3 runs 9 residues. The germline CDR1 and CDR2 sequences are KGHDR and SFDVKD. Between the trimmed V and J ends, which lost 8 bases and 7 bases, there was a span of 4 bases. This chain's CDR3 is CATIVEAFF. Written as DNA, the CDR3 is TGTGCCACCATCGTTGAAGCTTTCTTT.

CDR3 sequence reads: CASSMQSTSYEQYF. In DNA form, the CDR3 reads TGTGCCAGTAGTATGCAGTCAACCTCCTACGAGCAGTACTTC. The rearrangement joins TRBV19 to TRBJ2-7; D gene ambiguous. CDR1 LNHDA and CDR2 SQIVND come from the germline V gene (reference sequence). This CDR3 has 14 amino acids. V lost 3 bases and J 0 bases, leaving 9 bases between the germline ends.

The chain uses TRBV5-4 and TRBJ2-7; perhaps TRBD1 as D (5 bases). There are 13 residues in the CDR3. The germline gives CDR1 SGHNT, CDR2 YYREEE (reference sequence). Trimming shortened V by 4 bases and J by 2 bases, and 10 bases separated the two germline ends. The CDR3 is CASSMGRTYEQYV. CDR3 DNA sequence: TGTGCCAGCAGCATGGGGCGGACCTACGAGCAGTACGTC.

This chain joins TRBV2 and TRBJ2-4; weak D call: TRBD1 (6 bases). Looked up from germline, CDR1 is SNHLY and CDR2 is FYNNEI. The CDR3 consists of 17 residues. V gave up 7 bases and J gave up 0 bases, with 19 bases separating them. CDR3 DNA: TGTGCCAGCAAGGCTTGGGGGCCAGATCTAGCCAAAAACATTCAGTACTTC. The encoded protein is CASKAWGPDLAKNIQYF.

The chain couples TRBV19 to TRBJ1-1; D not resolved. CDR3 size: 11 residues. The germline CDR1 and CDR2 sequences are LNHDA and SQIVND (reference sequence). The V end lost 7 bases, the J end lost 3 bases, and 6 bases lay between the germline ends. The chain's CDR3 is CASKRYTEAFF. The CDR3 coding sequence is TGTGCCAGTAAGCGGTACACTGAAGCTTTCTTT.

The chain recombines TRBV27 with TRBJ2-7; 7 bases match TRBD1. The length of the CDR3 is 20 residues. With V trimmed by 0 bases and J by 0 bases, 17 bases remained unmatched. Germline loops: CDR1 MNHEY, CDR2 SMNVEV (reference sequence). The CDR3 DNA reads TGTGCCAGCAGTTTATCAACCCTGGGGGTTAGAACAGGGGCCTCCTACGAGCAGTACTTC. This codes for CASSLSTLGVRTGASYEQYF.

The chain combines TRBV18 with TRBJ2-1; perhaps TRBD1 as D (6 bases). Trimming pared 3 bases from V and 9 bases from J, leaving 18 bases between. Germline values: CDR1 KGHSH, CDR2 LQKENI. The CDR3 totals 15 residues. The CDR3 here is CASSPWDKFGSEQFF. CDR3 nucleotide sequence: TGTGCCAGCTCACCCTGGGACAAGTTCGGATCTGAGCAGTTCTTC.

The genes are TRBV20-1 and TRBJ1-2; D is undetermined. V lost 6 bases to trimming and J lost 3 bases, with 8 bases between them. The V gene's germline CDR1 is DFQATT and CDR2 SNEGSKA (reference sequence). The CDR3 has 11 amino acids. In DNA form, the CDR3 reads TGCAGTGCGCCGGAGGACTATGGCTACACCTTC. It codes for CSAPEDYGYTF.

CDR3: CALTSLMNTEAFF. In nucleotides, the CDR3 is TGTGCCCTTACGAGTCTCATGAACACTGAAGCTTTCTTT. The V and J genes are TRBV7-9 and TRBJ1-1; D unresolved. This CDR3 has 13 residues. Trimming cost V 11 bases and J 0 bases, with 13 bases left between them. CDR1 is SEHNR, CDR2 FQNEAQ, per germline (reference sequence).

This chain uses TRBV5-1 with TRBJ2-2; D is unclear. The CDR3 spans 14 residues. Per germline, CDR1 SGHRS and CDR2 YFSETQ. Trimming cost V 2 bases and J 0 bases, with 5 bases left between them. In DNA form, the CDR3 reads TGCGCCAGCAGCTTACAAGCGAACACCGGGGAGCTGTTTTTT. It specifies CASSLQANTGELFF.

The chain is built from TRBV27 and TRBJ2-1; TRBD2 aligns across 12 bases. The CDR3 has 15 amino acids. From germline, CDR1 is MNHEY and CDR2 SMNVEV (reference sequence). J lost 7 bases, V lost 5 bases, and 6 bases had no gene match. CDR3 coding DNA: TGTGCCAGCAGTACTACTAGCGGGAGGAGGAATGAGCAGTTCTTC. Its translation: CASSTTSGRRNEQFF.

CDR3 sequence (DNA): TGTGCCAGCAGCGCCATGAGCACGGGCTCCTACAATGAGCAGTTCTTC. Amino acids: CASSAMSTGSYNEQFF. This sequence joins TRBV7-3 and TRBJ2-1; D remains ambiguous. The germline V gene encodes CDR1 SGHTA and CDR2 FQGTGA. Trimming shortened V by 5 bases and J by 0 bases, and 14 bases separated the two germline ends. There are 16 residues in the CDR3.

The CDR3: CASSRRTGRGINEKLFF. CDR3 DNA: TGTGCCAGCAGCCGAAGGACAGGGAGGGGGATTAATGAAAAACTGTTTTTT. V and J are TRBV3-1 (or the pseudogene TRBV3-2) and TRBJ1-4; TRBD1 matches at 8 bases. V was clipped by 4 bases and J by 4 bases; unmatched bases: 11. Per germline, CDR1 LGHDT and CDR2 YNNKEL (reference sequence). The CDR3 runs 17 residues.

J is TRBJ2-3 and V is TRBV7-2; D is possibly TRBD2 (5 bases). Germline V lookup: CDR1 SGHTA, CDR2 FQGNSA. Trimming took 1 base from V and 5 from J, leaving 10 bases between them. The CDR3 consists of 14 residues. CDR3 DNA sequence: TGTGCCAGCAGCTTAGTGGGAGAACGAGATACGCAGTATTTT. Amino acids: CASSLVGERDTQYF.

V gene TRBV27 combines with J gene TRBJ1-1; the match to TRBD1 covers 9 bases. Germline V gene data show CDR1 as MNHEY and CDR2 as SMNVEV (reference sequence). With V trimmed by 5 bases and J by 1 base, 5 bases remained unmatched. This CDR3 contains 15 residues. CDR3 sequence reads: CASSLRTGANTEAFF. CDR3 coding DNA: TGTGCCAGCAGTCTTAGGACAGGGGCGAACACTGAAGCTTTCTTT.

The chain links TRBV7-2 to TRBJ1-2; D may be TRBD1 (6 bases). V lost 6 bases and J lost 0, with 8 bases in between. CDR1 is SGHTA, CDR2 FQGNSA, per germline. The CDR3 is 13 amino acids. CDR3 nucleotides: TGTGCCAGCAGGACAGGCTCTAACTATGGCTACACCTTC. Its protein product is CASRTGSNYGYTF.

The chain has TRBV5-1 and TRBJ2-4; 7 bases align to TRBD1. The V segment lost 4 bases and the J segment 7 bases; nucleotides outside the gene matches: 8. CDR3 length equals 14 residues. The germline V gene encodes CDR1 SGHRS and CDR2 YFSETQ. CDR3 residues: CASSRTGYGNIQYF. CDR3 sequence (DNA): TGCGCCAGCAGCCGGACAGGATATGGGAACATTCAGTACTTC.

Only a few counts were recorded for this clone. The chain uses TRBV7-6 and TRBJ2-5; D perhaps matches TRBD2 (5 bases). Trimming removed 4 bases at V and 7 bases at J, with 13 bases between. The CDR3 has 13 amino acids. Germline loops: CDR1 SGHVS, CDR2 FNYEAQ. The CDR3 is CASSSQAAGTQYF. The CDR3 region has the DNA TGTGCCAGCAGCTCCCAAGCGGCGGGGACCCAGTACTTC.

This chain connects TRBV18 to TRBJ1-1, with 9 bases aligning to TRBD1. The CDR3 is 14 residues long. CDR1 is KGHSH and CDR2 is LQKENI in the germline V gene. With V trimmed by 3 bases and J by 5 bases, 4 bases remained unmatched. The CDR3 bases are TGTGCCAGCTCACCCTACAGGGGGCCGACTGAAGCTTTCTTT. It encodes CASSPYRGPTEAFF.

The rearrangement uses TRBV10-3 and TRBJ2-3, with D maybe TRBD2 (6 bases). Trimming stripped 8 bases from V and 5 bases from J, with 14 bases between. From germline, CDR1 is ENHRY and CDR2 SYGVKD. The CDR3 extends over 13 amino acids. In DNA form, the CDR3 reads TGTGCCATCCGGGAAATCGGGGGAGATACGCAGTATTTT. Translating gives CAIREIGGDTQYF.

The chain employs TRBV24-1 and TRBJ2-2, with 8 bases matching TRBD1. Germline CDR1 reads KGHDR; CDR2 reads SFDVKD. Losses at the gene ends were 3 bases for V and 7 bases for J; bases not matched to a gene: 6. The CDR3 length is 15 residues. The CDR3 DNA reads as TGTGCCACCAGTGATCCCCAGGGGGCTGGCGGGGAGCTGTTTTTT. The encoded protein is CATSDPQGAGGELFF.

On this clone itself: One end of the junction does not line up with germline, which may come from a read error. The rearrangement links TRBV7-2 to TRBJ2-2; possible D gene TRBD1, 6 bases. This CDR3 comprises 15 residues. Per germline, CDR1 SGHTA and CDR2 FQGNSA. CDR3 coding DNA: TGTGCCAGCAACTTATTACAGGGAAACACCGGGGAGCTGTTTTTT. Residues: CASNLLQGNTGELFF.

The V and J genes are TRBV10-3 and TRBJ1-1, with a weak D call TRBD1 (5 bases). The CDR3 is made up of 11 amino acids. Germline V gene data show CDR1 as ENHRY and CDR2 as SYGVKD. V was cut by 8 bases and J by 5 bases, with 9 bases left in between. CDR3 bases: TGTGCCATCTCTCGGGGGACTGAAGCTTTCTTT. Protein sequence: CAISRGTEAFF.

The chain combines TRBV19 with TRBJ1-1; D not resolved. Germline V lookup: CDR1 LNHDA, CDR2 SQIVND (reference sequence). Trimming removed 3 bases from V and 0 bases from J, with 8 bases in between. The CDR3 covers 14 residues. CDR3 amino acids: CASSMEEMNTEAFF. Written as DNA, the CDR3 is TGTGCCAGTAGTATGGAGGAGATGAACACTGAAGCTTTCTTT.

Of note for this clone: The germline gene is not matched at one end of the junction; a read error may be the cause. The gene calls are TRBV7-7 and TRBJ2-7; 8 bases map to TRBD2. Germline lookup yields CDR1 SSHAT and CDR2 FNYEAQ (reference sequence). This CDR3 contains 15 residues. DNA of the CDR3: TGTGCTAGCAGCTTACACCCGGGGGGGGACTACGAGCAGTACTTC. Its protein is CASSLHPGGDYEQYF.